The clone carrying this T cell receptor (beta chain) appeared once. Its antigen remains unidentified. Following a roughly 9-day culture, CD4+ T cells were purified. BNT162b2 vaccine or mRNA-1273 vaccine was given to participants in two doses. People in the vaccine group had not been infected with SARS-CoV-2 before, and their nucleocapsid antibodies were negative. The CDR3 contains 13 residues. Trimming removed 1 base from V and 3 bases from J, with 6 bases in between. The V gene's germline CDR1 is KGHSY and CDR2 FQNENV. Only in-frame clones appear in the TCRdb table, and some are missing; sequencing was by immunoSEQ multiplex PCR. Seen here are tens of thousands of clones, 70% to 85% observed once, and the top ten hold about 2.2%. This sample was included in a study of vaccination effects on CD4 cells after COVID-19.

Source: CD4+ T cells from PBMCs cultured without peptide, taken after COVID-19 vaccination. The receptor's source is a human donor who received a COVID-19 vaccine. The genes are TRBV16 and TRBJ2-5, with unresolved D. The CDR3 reads CASSQFAEETQYF. The CDR3, as DNA: TGTGCCAGCAGCCAATTTGCGGAAGAGACCCAGTACTTC.